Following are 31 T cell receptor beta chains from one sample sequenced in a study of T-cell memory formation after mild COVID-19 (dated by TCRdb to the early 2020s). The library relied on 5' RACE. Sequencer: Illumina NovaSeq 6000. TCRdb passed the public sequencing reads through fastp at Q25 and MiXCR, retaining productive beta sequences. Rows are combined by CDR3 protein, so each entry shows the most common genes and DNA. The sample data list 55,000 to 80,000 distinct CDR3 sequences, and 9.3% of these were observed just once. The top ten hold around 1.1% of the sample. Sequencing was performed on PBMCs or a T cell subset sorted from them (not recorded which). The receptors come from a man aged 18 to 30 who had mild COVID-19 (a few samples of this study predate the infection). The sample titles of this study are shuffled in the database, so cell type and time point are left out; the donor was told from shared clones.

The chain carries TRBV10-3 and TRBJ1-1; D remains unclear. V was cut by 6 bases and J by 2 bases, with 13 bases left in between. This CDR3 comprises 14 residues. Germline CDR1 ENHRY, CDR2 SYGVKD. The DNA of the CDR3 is TGTGCCATCAGGGGGTTTGGGCCCAACACTGAAGCTTTCTTT. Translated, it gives CAIRGFGPNTEAFF.

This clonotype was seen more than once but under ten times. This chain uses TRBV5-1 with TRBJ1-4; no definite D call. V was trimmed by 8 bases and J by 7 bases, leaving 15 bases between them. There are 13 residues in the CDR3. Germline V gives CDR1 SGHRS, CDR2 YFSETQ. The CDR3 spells CASTDNAGEKLFF. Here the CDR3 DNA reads TGCGCCAGTACAGATAACGCGGGTGAAAAACTGTTTTTT.

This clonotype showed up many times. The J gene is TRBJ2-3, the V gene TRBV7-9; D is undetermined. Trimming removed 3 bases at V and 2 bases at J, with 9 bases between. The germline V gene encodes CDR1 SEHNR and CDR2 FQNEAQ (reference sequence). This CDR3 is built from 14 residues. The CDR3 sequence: CASSLGGFTDTQYF. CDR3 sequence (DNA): TGTGCCAGCAGCTTGGGCGGTTTCACAGATACGCAGTATTTT. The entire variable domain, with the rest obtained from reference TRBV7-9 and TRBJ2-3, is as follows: DTGVSQNPRHKITKRGQNVTFRCDPISEHNRLYWYRQTLGQGPEFLTYFQNEAQLEKSRLLSDRFSAERPKGSFSTLEIQRTEQGDSAMYLCASSLGGFTDTQYFGPGTRLTVL.

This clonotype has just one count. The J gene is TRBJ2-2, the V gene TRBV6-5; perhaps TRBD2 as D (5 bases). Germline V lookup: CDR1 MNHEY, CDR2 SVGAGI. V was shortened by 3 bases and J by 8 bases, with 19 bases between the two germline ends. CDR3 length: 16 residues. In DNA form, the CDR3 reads TGTGCCAGCAGTTATCATGGGAGCCCAAACTCGGGGGAGCTGTTTTTT. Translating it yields CASSYHGSPNSGELFF.

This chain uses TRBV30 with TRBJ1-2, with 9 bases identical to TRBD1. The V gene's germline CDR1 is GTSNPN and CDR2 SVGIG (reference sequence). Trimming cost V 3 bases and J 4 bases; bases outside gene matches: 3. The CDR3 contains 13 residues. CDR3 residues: CAWRETGGYGYTF. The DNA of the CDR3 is TGTGCCTGGAGAGAGACAGGGGGCTATGGCTACACCTTC.

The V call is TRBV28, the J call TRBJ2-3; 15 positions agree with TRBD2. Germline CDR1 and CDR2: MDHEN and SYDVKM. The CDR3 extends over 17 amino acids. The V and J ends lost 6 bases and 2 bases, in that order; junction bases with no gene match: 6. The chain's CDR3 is CASSWGLAGGFTDTQYF. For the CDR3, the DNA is TGTGCCAGCAGCTGGGGACTAGCGGGGGGTTTCACAGATACGCAGTATTTT.

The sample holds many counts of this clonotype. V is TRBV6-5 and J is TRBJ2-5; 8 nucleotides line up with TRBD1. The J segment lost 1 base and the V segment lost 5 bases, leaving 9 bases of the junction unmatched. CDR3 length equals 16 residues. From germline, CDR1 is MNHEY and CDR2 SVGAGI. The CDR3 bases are TGTGCCAGCAGTCCTACTCCAGGGGGCCTCCAAGAGACCCAGTACTTC. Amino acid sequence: CASSPTPGGLQETQYF.

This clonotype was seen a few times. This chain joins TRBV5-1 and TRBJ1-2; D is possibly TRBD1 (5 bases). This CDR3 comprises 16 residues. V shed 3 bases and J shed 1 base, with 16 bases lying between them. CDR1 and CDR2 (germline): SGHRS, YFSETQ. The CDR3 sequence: CASSSDGGSLNYGYTF. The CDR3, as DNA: TGCGCCAGCAGCTCGGACGGGGGGAGCCTTAACTATGGCTACACCTTC.

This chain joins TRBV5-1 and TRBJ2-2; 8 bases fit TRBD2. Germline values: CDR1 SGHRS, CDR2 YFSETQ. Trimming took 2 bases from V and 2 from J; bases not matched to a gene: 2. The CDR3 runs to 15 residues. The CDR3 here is CASSLAGVNTGELFF. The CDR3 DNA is TGCGCCAGCAGCTTAGCGGGAGTCAACACCGGGGAGCTGTTTTTT.

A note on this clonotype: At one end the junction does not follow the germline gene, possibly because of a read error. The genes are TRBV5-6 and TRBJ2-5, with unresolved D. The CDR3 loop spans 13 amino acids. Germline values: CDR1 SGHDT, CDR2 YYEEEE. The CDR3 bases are TGTGCCAGCAGCTTGTTACTCGAAGAGACCAAGTACTTC. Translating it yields CASSLLLEETKYF.

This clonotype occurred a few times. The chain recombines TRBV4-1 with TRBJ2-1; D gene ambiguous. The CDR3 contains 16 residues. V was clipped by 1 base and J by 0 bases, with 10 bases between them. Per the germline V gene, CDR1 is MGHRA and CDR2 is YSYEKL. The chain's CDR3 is CASSQVGRSSYNEQFF. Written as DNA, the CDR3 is TGCGCCAGCAGCCAAGTAGGCCGGAGCTCCTACAATGAGCAGTTCTTC.

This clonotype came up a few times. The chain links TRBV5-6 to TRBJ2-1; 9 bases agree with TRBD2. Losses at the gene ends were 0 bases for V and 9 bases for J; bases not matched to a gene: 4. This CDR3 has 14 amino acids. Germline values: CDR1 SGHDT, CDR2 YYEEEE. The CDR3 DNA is TGTGCCAGCAGCTTGGTGCGGGGGGGCGGTGAGCAGTTCTTC. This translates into CASSLVRGGGEQFF.

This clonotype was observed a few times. This CDR3 is CASSLVGRGGRYEQYV. The CDR3 nucleotides read TGTGCCAGCAGCTTGGTGGGTCGCGGGGGGAGATACGAGCAGTACGTC. The chain combines TRBV5-6 with TRBJ2-7; 8 bases match TRBD2. The germline V gene has CDR1 SGHDT and CDR2 YYEEEE. V gave up 0 bases and J gave up 4 bases; unmatched junction bases: 9. This CDR3 comprises 16 residues.

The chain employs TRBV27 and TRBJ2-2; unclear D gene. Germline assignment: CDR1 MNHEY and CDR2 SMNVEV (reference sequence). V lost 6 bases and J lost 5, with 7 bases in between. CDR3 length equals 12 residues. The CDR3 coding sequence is TGTGCCAGCAGGAGGATTACCGGGGAGCTGTTTTTT. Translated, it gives CASRRITGELFF.

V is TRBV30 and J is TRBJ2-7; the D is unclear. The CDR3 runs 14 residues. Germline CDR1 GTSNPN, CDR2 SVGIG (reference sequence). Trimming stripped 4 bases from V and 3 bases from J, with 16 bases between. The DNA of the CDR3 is TGTGCCTGGACCATAGAGAACAGCTACTACGAGCAGTACTTC. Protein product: CAWTIENSYYEQYF.

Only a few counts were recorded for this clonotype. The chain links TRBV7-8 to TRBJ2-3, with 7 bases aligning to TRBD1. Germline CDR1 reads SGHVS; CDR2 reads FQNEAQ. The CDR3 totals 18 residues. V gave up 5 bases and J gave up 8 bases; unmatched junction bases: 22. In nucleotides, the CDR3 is TGTGCCAGCAGCCACCCAACCCGGACAGGAAGAAGGGGTGGTACGCAGTATTTT. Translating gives CASSHPTRTGRRGGTQYF.

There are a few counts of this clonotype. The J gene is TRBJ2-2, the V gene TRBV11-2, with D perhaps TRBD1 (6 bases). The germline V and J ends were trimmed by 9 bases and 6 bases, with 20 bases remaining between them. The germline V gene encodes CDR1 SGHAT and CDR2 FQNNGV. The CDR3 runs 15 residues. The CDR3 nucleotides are TGTGCCAGTCTCAACAGGGCGGGTATAGCCGGGGAGCTGTTTTTT. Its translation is CASLNRAGIAGELFF.

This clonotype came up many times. The CDR3 DNA is TGTGCCAGCAGCTTATCGCGCGGGGAAGAGACCCAGTACTTC. It translates to CASSLSRGEETQYF. This chain joins TRBV11-1 and TRBJ2-5, with D maybe TRBD2 (6 bases). Germline lookup yields CDR1 SGHAT and CDR2 FQDESV (reference sequence). The V end lost 2 bases, the J end lost 3 bases, and 10 bases lay between the germline ends. The CDR3 totals 14 residues.

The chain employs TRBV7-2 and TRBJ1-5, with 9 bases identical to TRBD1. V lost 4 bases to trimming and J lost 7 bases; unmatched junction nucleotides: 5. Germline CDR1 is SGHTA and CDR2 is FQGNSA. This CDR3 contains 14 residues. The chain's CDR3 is CASSSGQGVQPQHF. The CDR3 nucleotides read TGTGCCAGCAGCTCGGGACAGGGAGTCCAGCCCCAGCATTTT.

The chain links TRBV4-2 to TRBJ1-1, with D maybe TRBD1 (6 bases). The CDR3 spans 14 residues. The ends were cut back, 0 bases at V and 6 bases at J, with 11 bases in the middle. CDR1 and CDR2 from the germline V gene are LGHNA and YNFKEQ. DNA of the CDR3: TGTGCCAGCAGCCAAGATAACAGGGACCCTGAAGCTTTCTTT. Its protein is CASSQDNRDPEAFF.

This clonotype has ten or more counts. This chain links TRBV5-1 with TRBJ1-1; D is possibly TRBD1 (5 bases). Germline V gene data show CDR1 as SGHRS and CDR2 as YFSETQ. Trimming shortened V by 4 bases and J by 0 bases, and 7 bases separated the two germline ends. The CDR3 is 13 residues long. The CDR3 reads CASSRQMNTEAFF. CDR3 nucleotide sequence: TGCGCCAGCAGCCGACAGATGAACACTGAAGCTTTCTTT.

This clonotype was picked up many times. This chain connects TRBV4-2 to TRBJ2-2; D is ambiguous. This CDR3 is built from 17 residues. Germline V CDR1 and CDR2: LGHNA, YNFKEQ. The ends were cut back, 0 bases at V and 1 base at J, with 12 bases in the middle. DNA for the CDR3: TGTGCCAGCAGCCAAGATTCCCGGATTCGGAACACCGGGGAGCTGTTTTTT. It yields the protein CASSQDSRIRNTGELFF.

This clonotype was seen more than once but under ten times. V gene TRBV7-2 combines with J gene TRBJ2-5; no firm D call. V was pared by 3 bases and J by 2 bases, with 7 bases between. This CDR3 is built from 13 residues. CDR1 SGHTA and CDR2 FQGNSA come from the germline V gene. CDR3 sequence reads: CASSFPVQETQYF. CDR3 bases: TGTGCCAGCAGCTTTCCGGTACAAGAGACCCAGTACTTC.

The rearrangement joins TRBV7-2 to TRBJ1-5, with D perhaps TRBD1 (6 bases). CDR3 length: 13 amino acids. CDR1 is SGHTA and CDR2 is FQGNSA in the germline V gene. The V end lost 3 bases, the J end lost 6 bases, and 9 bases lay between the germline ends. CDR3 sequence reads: CASSLGASQPQHF. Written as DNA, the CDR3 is TGTGCCAGCAGCTTGGGGGCCAGTCAGCCCCAGCATTTT.

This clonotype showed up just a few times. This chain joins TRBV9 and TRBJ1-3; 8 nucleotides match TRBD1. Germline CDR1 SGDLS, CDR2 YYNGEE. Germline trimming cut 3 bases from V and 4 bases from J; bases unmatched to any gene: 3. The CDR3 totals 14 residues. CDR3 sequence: CASSAGQGGNTIYF. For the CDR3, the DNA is TGTGCCAGCAGCGCAGGACAGGGCGGAAACACCATATATTTT.

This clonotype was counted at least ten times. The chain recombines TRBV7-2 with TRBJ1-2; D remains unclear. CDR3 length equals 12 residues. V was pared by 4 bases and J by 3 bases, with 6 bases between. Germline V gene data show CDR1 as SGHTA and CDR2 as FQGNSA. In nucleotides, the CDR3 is TGTGCCAGCAGCTCGAGGGACTATGGCTACACCTTC. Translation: CASSSRDYGYTF.

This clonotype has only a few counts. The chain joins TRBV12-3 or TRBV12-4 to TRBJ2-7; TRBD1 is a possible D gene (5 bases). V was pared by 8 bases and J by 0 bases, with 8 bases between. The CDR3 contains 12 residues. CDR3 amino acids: CASGDSSYEQYF. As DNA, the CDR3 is TGTGCCAGCGGAGACAGCTCCTACGAGCAGTACTTC.

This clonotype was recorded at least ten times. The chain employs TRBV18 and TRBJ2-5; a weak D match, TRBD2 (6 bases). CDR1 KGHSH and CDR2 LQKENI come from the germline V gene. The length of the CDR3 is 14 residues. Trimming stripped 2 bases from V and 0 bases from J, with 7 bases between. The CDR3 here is CASSPAGNQETQYF. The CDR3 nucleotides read TGTGCCAGCTCACCAGCGGGGAACCAAGAGACCCAGTACTTC.

CDR3: CAPAGETQYF. Here the CDR3 DNA reads TGTGCCCCCGCGGGAGAGACCCAGTACTTC. V is TRBV2 and J is TRBJ2-5, with D perhaps TRBD2 (5 bases). V was pared by 11 bases and J by 4 bases, with 8 bases between. The CDR3 spans 10 residues. Germline values: CDR1 SNHLY, CDR2 FYNNEI.

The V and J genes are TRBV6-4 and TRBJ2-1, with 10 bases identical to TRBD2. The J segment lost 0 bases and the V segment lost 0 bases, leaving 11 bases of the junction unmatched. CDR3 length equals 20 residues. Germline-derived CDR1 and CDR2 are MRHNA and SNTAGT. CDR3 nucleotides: TGTGCCAGCAGTGACTCAAAGTGGCTAGCGGGGGTGAGCTCCTACAATGAGCAGTTCTTC. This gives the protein CASSDSKWLAGVSSYNEQFF.

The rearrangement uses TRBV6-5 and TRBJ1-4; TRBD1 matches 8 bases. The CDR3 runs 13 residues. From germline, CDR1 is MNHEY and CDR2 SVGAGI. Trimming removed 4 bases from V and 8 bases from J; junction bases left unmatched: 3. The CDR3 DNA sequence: TGTGCCAGCAGTTCGGGACAGGACGAAAAACTGTTTTTT. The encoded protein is CASSSGQDEKLFF.